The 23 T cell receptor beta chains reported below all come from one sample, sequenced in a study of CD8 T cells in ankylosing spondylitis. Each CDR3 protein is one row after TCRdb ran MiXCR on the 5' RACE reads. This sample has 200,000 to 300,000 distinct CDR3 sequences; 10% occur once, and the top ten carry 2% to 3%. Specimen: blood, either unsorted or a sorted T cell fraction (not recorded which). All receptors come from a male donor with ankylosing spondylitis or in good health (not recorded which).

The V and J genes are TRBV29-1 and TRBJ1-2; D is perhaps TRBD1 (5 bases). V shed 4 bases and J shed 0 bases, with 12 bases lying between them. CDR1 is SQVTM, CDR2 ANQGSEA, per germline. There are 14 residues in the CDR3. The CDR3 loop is CSVVTGSANYGYTF. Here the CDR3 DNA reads TGCAGCGTTGTTACAGGCTCAGCTAACTATGGCTACACCTTC.

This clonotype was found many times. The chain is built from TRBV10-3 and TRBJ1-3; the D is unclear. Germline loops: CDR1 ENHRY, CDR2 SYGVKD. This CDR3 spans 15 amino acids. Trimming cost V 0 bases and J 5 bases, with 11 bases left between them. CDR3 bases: TGTGCCATCAGTGAGTCGATACCCGGGAGAAACACCATATATTTT. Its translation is CAISESIPGRNTIYF.

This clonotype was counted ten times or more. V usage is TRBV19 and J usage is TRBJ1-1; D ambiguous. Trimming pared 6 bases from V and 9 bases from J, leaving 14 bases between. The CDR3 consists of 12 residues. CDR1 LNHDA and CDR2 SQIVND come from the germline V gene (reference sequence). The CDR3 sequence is CASSSERQKAFF. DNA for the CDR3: TGTGCCAGTAGCTCGGAAAGGCAAAAAGCTTTCTTT.

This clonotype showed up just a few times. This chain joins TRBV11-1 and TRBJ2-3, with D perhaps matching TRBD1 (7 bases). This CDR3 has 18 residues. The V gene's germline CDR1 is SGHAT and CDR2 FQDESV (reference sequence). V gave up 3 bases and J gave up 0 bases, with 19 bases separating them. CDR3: CASSFRFQTGTSTDTQYF. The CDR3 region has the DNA TGTGCCAGCAGCTTTAGGTTCCAGACAGGGACTAGCACAGATACGCAGTATTTT.

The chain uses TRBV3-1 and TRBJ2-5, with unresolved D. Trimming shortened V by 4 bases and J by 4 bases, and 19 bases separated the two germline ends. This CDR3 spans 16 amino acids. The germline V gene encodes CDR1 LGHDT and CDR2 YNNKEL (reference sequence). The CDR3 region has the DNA TGTGCCAGCAGCCTCCTGGATAGGCCGGAACGAGAGACCCAGTACTTC. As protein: CASSLLDRPERETQYF.

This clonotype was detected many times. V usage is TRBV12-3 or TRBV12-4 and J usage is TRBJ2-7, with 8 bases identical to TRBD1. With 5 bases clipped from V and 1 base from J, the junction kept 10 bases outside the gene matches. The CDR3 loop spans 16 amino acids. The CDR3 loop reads CASSLRLDRASYEQYF. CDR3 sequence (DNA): TGTGCCAGCAGTCTCCGTCTGGACAGGGCGTCCTACGAGCAGTACTTC.

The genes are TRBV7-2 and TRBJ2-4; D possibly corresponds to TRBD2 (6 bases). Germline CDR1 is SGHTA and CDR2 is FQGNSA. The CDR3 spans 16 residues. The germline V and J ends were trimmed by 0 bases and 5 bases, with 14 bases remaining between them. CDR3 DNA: TGTGCCAGCAGCTTAGCGGGCGGGGCCCGCCAAAACATTCAGTACTTC. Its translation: CASSLAGGARQNIQYF. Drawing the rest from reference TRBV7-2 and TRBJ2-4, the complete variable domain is GAGVSQSPSNKVTEKGKDVELRCDPISGHTALYWYRQSLGQGLEFLIYFQGNSAPDKSGLPSDRFSAERTGGSVSTLTIQRTQQEDSAVYLCASSLAGGARQNIQYFGAGTRLSVL.

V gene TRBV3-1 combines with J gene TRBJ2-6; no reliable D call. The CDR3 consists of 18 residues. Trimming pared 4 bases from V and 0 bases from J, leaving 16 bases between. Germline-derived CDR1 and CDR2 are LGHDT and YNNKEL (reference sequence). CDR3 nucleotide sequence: TGTGCCAGCAGCCTAGGTGTAGGCAGTCACTCTGGGGCCAACGTCCTGACTTTC. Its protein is CASSLGVGSHSGANVLTF. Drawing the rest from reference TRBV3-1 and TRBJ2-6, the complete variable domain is DTAVSQTPKYLVTQMGNDKSIKCEQNLGHDTMYWYKQDSKKFLKIMFSYNNKELIINETVPNRFSPKSPDKAHLNLHINSLELGDSAVYFCASSLGVGSHSGANVLTFGAGSRLTVL.

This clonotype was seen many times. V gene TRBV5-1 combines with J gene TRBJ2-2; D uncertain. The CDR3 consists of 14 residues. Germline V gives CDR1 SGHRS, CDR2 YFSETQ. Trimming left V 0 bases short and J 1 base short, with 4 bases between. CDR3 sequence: CASSLALNTGELFF. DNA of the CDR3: TGCGCCAGCAGCTTGGCCCTGAACACCGGGGAGCTGTTTTTT.

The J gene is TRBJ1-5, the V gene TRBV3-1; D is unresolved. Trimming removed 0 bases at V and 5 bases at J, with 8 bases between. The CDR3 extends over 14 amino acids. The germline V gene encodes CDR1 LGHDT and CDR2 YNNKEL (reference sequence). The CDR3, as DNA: TGTGCCAGCAGCCAAGATGCAGGACATCAGCCCCAGCATTTT. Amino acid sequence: CASSQDAGHQPQHF.

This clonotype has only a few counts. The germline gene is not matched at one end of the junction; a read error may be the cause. The CDR3 DNA reads as TGCTGTGCTAGGGAAAGAGGCGGTGGGTCTAGCAATCAGCCCCAGCATTTT. It specifies CCARERGGGSSNQPQHF. The J gene is TRBJ1-5, the V gene TRBV20-1; unclear D gene. The CDR3 totals 17 residues. The germline V gene encodes CDR1 DFQATT and CDR2 SNEGSKA (reference sequence).

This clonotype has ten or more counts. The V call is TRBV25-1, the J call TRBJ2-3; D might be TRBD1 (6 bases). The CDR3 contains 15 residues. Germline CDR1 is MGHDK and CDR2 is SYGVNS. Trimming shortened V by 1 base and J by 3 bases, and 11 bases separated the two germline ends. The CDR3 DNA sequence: TGTGCCAGCAGTGAATCCCGGGACATAACAGATACGCAGTATTTT. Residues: CASSESRDITDTQYF.

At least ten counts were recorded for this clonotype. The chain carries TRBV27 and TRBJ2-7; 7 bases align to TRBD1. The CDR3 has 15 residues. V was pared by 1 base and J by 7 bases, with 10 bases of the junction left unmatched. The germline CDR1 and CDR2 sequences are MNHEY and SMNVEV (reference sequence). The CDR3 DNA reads TGTGCCAGCAGTTTATTCCCCAGGGACAGAGCGGAGCAGTACTTC. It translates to CASSLFPRDRAEQYF.

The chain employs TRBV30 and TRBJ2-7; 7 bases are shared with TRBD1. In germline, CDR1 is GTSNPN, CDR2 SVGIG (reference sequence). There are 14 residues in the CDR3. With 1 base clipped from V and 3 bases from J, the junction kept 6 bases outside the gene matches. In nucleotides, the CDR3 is TGTGCCTGGAGTGAAGGGGGCACTCTCTACGAGCAGTACTTC. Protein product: CAWSEGGTLYEQYF. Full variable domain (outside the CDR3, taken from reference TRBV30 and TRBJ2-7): SQTIHQWPATLVQPVGSPLSLECTVEGTSNPNLYWYRQAAGRGLQLLFYSVGIGQISSEVPQNLSASRPQDRQFILSSKKLLLSDSGFYLCAWSEGGTLYEQYFGPGTRLTVT.

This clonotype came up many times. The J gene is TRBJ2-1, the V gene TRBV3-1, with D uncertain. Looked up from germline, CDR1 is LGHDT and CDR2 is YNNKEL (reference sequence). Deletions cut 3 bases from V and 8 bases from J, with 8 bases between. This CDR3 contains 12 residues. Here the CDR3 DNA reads TGTGCCAGCAGCCACCAACGGGATGAGCAGTTCTTC. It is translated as CASSHQRDEQFF.

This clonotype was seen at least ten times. CDR3 sequence (DNA): TGTGCCAGCAGCTTTCCGAGGACTGAAGCTTTCTTT. It is translated as CASSFPRTEAFF. V and J are TRBV7-9 and TRBJ1-1; no clear D gene. V was cut by 3 bases and J by 5 bases, with 7 bases left in between. Looked up from germline, CDR1 is SEHNR and CDR2 is FQNEAQ (reference sequence). The CDR3 consists of 12 residues.

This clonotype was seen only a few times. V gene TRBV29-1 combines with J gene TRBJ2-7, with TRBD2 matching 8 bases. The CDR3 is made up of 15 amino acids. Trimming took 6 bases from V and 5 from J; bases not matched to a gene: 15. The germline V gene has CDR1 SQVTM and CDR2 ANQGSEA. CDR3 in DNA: TGCAGCGTGGGGGTTCGGGGTAGCGGGATCAACGAGCAGTACTTC. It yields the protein CSVGVRGSGINEQYF.

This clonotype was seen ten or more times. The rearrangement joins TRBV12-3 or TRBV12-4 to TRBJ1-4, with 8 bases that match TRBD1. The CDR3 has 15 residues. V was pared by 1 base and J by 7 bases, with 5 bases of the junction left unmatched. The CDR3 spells CASSLGWTGIEKLFF. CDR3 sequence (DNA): TGTGCCAGCAGTTTAGGTTGGACAGGGATTGAAAAACTGTTTTTT.

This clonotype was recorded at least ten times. The CDR3 region is CSASDQGIYEQYF. For the CDR3, the DNA is TGCAGTGCTAGTGATCAGGGGATCTACGAGCAGTACTTC. The gene calls are TRBV20-1 and TRBJ2-7; TRBD1 is a possible D gene (6 bases). The CDR3 runs to 13 residues. The V gene's germline CDR1 is DFQATT and CDR2 SNEGSKA (reference sequence). Trimming pared 3 bases from V and 3 bases from J, leaving 12 bases between.

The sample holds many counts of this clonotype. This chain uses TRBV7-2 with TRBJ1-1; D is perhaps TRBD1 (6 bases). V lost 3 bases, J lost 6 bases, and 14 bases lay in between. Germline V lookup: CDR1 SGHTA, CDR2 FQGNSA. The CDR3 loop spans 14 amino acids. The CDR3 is CASSFRAGAPEAFF. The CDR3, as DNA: TGTGCCAGCAGCTTTAGGGCAGGGGCCCCTGAAGCTTTCTTT. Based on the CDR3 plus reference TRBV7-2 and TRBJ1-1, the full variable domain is GAGVSQSPSNKVTEKGKDVELRCDPISGHTALYWYRQSLGQGLEFLIYFQGNSAPDKSGLPSDRFSAERTGGSVSTLTIQRTQQEDSAVYLCASSFRAGAPEAFFGQGTRLTVV.

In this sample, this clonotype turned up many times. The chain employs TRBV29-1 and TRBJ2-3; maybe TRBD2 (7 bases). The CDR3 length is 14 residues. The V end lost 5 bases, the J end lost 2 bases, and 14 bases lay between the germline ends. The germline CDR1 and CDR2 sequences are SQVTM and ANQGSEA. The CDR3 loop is CSVSGGGFTDTQYF. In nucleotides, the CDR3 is TGCAGCGTTTCGGGCGGGGGCTTCACAGATACGCAGTATTTT.

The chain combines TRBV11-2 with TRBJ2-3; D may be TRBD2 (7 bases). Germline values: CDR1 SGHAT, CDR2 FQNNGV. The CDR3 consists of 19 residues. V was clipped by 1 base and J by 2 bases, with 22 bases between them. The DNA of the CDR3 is TGTGCCAGCAGCTTAGGGGGGCGGAAACGGGGACTACCCACAGATACGCAGTATTTT. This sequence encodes CASSLGGRKRGLPTDTQYF.

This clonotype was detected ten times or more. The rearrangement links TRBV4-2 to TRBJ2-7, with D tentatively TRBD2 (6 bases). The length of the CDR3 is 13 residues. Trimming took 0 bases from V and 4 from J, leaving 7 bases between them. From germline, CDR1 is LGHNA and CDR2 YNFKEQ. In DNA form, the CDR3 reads TGTGCCAGCAGCCAAGAGCGGGGTTACGAGCAGTACTTC. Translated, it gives CASSQERGYEQYF.